A single sample gave rise to the 4 T cell receptor beta chains below, sequenced in a study of T cells in Graves' hyperthyroidism and ophthalmopathy. TCR beta CDR3 regions were amplified from RNA. Researchers ran a first-round RT-PCR on the TCR CDR3 using the HTBI primer set. TCRdb re-analysed the multiplex PCR reads in MiXCR, keeping a single row per CDR3 protein. The sample has around 350,000 distinct CDR3 sequences, roughly 14% seen once. What was sequenced was blood. Receptors were obtained from a woman between 18 and 29 years old with Graves' hyperthyroidism that later progressed to Graves' ophthalmopathy.

The chain uses TRBV6-2 or TRBV6-3 and TRBJ2-1; D is perhaps TRBD1 or TRBD2 (7 bases each). Germline V lookup: CDR1 MNHEY, CDR2 SVGEGT. V gave up 10 bases and J gave up 2 bases, with 24 bases separating them. This CDR3 region has 17 residues. The CDR3 spells CATNSASGDRAYNEQFF. The DNA of the CDR3 is TGTGCCACCAATTCGGCTAGCGGCGACAGGGCCTACAATGAGCAGTTCTTC.

This clonotype has a handful of counts. The chain combines TRBV6-4 with TRBJ2-2; D is unresolved. The CDR3 loop spans 13 amino acids. Germline loops: CDR1 MRHNA, CDR2 SNTAGT. V was shortened by 6 bases and J by 5 bases, with 10 bases between the two germline ends. CDR3 DNA: TGTGCCAGCAGGGAATTGTTGACCGGGGAGCTGTTTTTT. It encodes CASRELLTGELFF.

DNA for the CDR3: TGTGCCAGCAGCCGTATAAGCGGGAGTGGGTCAGATACGCAGTATTTT. Its protein product is CASSRISGSGSDTQYF. The V and J genes are TRBV5-5 and TRBJ2-3; 8 nucleotides agree with TRBD2. The J segment lost 4 bases and the V segment lost 4 bases, leaving 11 bases of the junction unmatched. CDR3 length equals 16 residues. From germline, CDR1 is SGHKS and CDR2 YYEKEE (reference sequence).

This clonotype was counted many times. The chain recombines TRBV7-9 with TRBJ2-7, with D perhaps given as TRBD1 or TRBD2 (6 bases each). Germline lookup yields CDR1 SEHNR and CDR2 FQNEAQ (reference sequence). The V gene lost 0 bases and the J gene lost 5 bases, with 17 bases spanning the gap. This CDR3 has 16 residues. The DNA for the CDR3 is TGTGCCAGCAGCTTAGCGGGGGGCATAATCTTCCACGAGCAGTACTTC. This encodes CASSLAGGIIFHEQYF.